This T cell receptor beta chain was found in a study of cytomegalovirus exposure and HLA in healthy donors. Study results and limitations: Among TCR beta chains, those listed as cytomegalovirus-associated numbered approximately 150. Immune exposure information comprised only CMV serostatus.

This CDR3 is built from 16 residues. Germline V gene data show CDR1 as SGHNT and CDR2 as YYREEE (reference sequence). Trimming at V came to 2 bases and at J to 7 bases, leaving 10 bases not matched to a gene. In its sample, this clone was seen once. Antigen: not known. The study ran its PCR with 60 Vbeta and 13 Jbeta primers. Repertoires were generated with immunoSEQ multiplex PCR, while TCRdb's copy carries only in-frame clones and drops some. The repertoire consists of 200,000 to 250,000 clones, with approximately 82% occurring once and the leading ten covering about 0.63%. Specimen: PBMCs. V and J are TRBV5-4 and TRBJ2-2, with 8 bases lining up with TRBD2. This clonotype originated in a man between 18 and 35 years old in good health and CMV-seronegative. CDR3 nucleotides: TGTGCCAGCAGCTTTACCGCGGGAGGCCCGGGCGGGGAGCTGTTTTTT. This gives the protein CASSFTAGGPGGELFF.